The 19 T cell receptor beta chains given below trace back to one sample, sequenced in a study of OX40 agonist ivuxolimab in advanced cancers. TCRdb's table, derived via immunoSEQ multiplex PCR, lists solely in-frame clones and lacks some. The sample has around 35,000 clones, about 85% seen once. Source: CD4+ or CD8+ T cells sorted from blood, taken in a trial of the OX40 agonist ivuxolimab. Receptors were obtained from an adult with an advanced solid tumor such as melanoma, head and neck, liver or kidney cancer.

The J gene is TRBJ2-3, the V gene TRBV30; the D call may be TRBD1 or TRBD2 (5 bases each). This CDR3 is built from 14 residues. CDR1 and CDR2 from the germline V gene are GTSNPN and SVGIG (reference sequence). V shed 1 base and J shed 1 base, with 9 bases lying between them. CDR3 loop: CAWSEPGRTDTQYF. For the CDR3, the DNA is TGTGCCTGGAGTGAGCCGGGACGCACAGATACGCAGTATTTT.

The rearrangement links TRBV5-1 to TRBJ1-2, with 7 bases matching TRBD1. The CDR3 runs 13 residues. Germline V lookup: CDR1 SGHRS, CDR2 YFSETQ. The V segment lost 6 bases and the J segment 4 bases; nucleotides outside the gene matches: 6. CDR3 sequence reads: CASTPGQSYGYTF. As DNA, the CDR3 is TGCGCCAGCACCCCGGGACAGAGCTATGGCTACACCTTC.

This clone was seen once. The CDR3 is CASSRTPSGGNNEQFF. Here the CDR3 DNA reads TGTGCCAGCAGTAGGACCCCTAGCGGGGGGAACAATGAGCAGTTCTTC. The V call is TRBV6-4, the J call TRBJ2-1; 11 bases match TRBD2. Germline V gene data show CDR1 as MRHNA and CDR2 as SNTAGT. V was clipped by 5 bases and J by 5 bases; unmatched bases: 8. The CDR3 is made up of 16 amino acids.

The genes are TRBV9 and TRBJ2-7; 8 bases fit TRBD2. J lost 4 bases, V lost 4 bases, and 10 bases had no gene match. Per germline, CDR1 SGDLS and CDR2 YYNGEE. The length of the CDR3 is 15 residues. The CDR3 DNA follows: TGTGCCAGCAGCCCACAAAGCGGGAGTACTTACGAGCAGTACTTC. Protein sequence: CASSPQSGSTYEQYF.

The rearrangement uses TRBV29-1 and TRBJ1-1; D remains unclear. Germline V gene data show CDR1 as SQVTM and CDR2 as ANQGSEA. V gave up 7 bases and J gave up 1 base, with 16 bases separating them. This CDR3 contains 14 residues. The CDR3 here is CSAHSPVANTEAFF. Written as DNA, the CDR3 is TGCAGCGCTCACTCCCCCGTGGCGAACACTGAAGCTTTCTTT.

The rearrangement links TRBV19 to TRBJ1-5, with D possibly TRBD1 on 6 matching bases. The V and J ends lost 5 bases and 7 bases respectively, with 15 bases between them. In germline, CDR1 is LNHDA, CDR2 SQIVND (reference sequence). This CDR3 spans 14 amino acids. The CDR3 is CASSRDGGRQPQHF. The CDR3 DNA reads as TGTGCCAGTAGTCGGGATGGGGGCCGGCAGCCCCAGCATTTT. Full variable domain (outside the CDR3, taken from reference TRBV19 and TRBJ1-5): DGGITQSPKYLFRKEGQNVTLSCEQNLNHDAMYWYRQDPGQGLRLIYYSQIVNDFQKGDIAEGYSVSREKKESFPLTVTSAQKNPTAFYLCASSRDGGRQPQHFGDGTRLSIL.

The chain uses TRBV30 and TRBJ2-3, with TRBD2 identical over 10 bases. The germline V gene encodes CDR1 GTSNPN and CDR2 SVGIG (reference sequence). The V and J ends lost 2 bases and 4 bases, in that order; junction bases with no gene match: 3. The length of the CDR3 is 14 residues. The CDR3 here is CAWSIAGGPDTQYF. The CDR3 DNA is TGTGCCTGGAGTATAGCGGGAGGCCCAGATACGCAGTATTTT.

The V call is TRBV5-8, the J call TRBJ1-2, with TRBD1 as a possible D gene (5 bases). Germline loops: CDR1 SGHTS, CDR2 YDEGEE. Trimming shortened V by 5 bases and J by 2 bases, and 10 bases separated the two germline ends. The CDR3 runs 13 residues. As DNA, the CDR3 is TGTGCCAGCAGGCGACAGCTGAACTATGGCTACACCTTC. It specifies CASRRQLNYGYTF.

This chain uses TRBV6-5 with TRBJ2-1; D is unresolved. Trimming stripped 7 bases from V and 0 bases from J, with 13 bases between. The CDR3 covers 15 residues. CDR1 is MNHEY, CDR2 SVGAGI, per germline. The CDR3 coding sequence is TGTGCCAGCAAAAGGACGGAAAGCTCCTACAATGAGCAGTTCTTC. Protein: CASKRTESSYNEQFF.

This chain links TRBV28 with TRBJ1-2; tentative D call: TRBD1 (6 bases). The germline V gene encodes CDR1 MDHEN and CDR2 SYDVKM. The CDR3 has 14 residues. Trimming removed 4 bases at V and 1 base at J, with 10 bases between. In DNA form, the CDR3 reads TGTGCCAGCAGTTCCGGGACACATAACTATGGCTACACCTTC. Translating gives CASSSGTHNYGYTF.

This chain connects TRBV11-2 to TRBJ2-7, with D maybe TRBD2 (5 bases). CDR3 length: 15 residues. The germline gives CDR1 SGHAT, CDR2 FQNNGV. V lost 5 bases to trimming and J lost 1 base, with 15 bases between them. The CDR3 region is CASSPPYPGSYEQYF. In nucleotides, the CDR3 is TGTGCCAGCAGCCCCCCTTACCCGGGATCCTACGAGCAGTACTTC.

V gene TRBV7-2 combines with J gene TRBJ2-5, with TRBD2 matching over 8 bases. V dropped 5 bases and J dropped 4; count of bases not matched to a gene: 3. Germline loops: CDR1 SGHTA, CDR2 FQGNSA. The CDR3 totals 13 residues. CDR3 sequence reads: CASSPGRGETQYF. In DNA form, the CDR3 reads TGTGCCAGCAGCCCCGGGAGGGGAGAGACCCAGTACTTC. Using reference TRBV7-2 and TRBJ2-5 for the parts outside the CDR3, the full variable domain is GAGVSQSPSNKVTEKGKDVELRCDPISGHTALYWYRQSLGQGLEFLIYFQGNSAPDKSGLPSDRFSAERTGGSVSTLTIQRTQQEDSAVYLCASSPGRGETQYFGPGTRLLVL.

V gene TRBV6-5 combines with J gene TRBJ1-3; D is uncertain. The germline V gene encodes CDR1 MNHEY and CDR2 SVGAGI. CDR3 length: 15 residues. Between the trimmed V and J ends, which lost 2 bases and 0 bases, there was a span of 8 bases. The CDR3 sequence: CASSYSYSSGNTIYF. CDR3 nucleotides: TGTGCCAGCAGTTACAGTTACTCCTCTGGAAACACCATATATTTT.

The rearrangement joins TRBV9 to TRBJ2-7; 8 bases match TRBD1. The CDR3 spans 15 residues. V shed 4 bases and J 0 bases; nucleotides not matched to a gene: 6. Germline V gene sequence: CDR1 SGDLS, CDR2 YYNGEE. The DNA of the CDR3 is TGTGCCAGCAGCCTTGGGACAGGCGTCTCCTACGAGCAGTACTTC. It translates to CASSLGTGVSYEQYF.

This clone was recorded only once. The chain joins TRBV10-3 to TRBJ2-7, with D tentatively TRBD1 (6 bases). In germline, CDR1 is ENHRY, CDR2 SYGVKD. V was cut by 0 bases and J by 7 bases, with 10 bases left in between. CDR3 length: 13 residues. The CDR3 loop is CAISESIQGEQYF. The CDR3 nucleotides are TGTGCCATCAGTGAGTCCATTCAGGGGGAGCAGTACTTC.

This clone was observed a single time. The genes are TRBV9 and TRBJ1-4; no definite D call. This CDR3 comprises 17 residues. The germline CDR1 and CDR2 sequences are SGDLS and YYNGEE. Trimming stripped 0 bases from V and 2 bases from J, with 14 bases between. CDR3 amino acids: CASSVGVGFRTNEKLFF. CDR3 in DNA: TGTGCCAGCAGCGTAGGAGTGGGCTTCAGGACTAATGAAAAACTGTTTTTT.

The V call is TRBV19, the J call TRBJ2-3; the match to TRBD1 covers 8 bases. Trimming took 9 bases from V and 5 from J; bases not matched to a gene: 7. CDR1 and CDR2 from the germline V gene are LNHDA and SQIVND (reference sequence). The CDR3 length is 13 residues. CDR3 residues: CASRTGLLDTQYF. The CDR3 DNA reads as TGTGCCAGCCGGACAGGGCTTTTAGATACGCAGTATTTT.

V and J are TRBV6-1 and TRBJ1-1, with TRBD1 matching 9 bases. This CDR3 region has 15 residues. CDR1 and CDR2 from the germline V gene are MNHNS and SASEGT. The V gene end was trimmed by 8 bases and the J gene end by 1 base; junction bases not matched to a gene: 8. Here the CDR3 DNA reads TGTGCCAGCCACGAATACAGGGGGCGGAACACTGAAGCTTTCTTT. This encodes CASHEYRGRNTEAFF.

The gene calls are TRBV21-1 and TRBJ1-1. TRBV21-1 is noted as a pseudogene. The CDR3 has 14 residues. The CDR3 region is CASSKARRDTEAFF. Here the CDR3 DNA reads TGTGCCAGCAGCAAAGCGCGGCGGGACACTGAAGCTTTCTTT.